Listed here are 2 T cell receptor beta chains from one sample, sequenced in a study of cytomegalovirus exposure and HLA in healthy donors. The PCR employed 60 Vbeta primers together with 13 Jbeta primers. Libraries were prepared by immunoSEQ multiplex PCR; TCRdb keeps only in-frame clonotypes and omits some of them. The sample records 150,000 to 200,000 clones, 62% being singletons. Sequenced: PBMCs. The receptors derive from a middle-aged man in good health and CMV-seronegative.

The rearrangement uses TRBV19 and TRBJ1-5; 7 bases are shared with TRBD1. The CDR3 loop spans 15 amino acids. CDR1 and CDR2 from the germline V gene are LNHDA and SQIVND (reference sequence). V lost 6 bases to trimming and J lost 0 bases; unmatched junction nucleotides: 5. DNA for the CDR3: TGTGCCAGTAGCGGGACAGCAAATAGCAATCAGCCCCAGCATTTT. Translation: CASSGTANSNQPQHF.

In regard to this clone: One end of the junction is discordant with germline, which a read error may explain. The chain carries TRBV7-9 and TRBJ1-4, with 7 bases lining up with TRBD1. Germline V gene lookup returns CDR1 SEHNR and CDR2 FQNEAQ (reference sequence). CDR3 length equals 16 residues. The CDR3 coding sequence is TGTTCCAGCAGCGAAAGACAGGGTGCAACTAATGAAAAACTGTTTTTT. This codes for CSSSERQGATNEKLFF.